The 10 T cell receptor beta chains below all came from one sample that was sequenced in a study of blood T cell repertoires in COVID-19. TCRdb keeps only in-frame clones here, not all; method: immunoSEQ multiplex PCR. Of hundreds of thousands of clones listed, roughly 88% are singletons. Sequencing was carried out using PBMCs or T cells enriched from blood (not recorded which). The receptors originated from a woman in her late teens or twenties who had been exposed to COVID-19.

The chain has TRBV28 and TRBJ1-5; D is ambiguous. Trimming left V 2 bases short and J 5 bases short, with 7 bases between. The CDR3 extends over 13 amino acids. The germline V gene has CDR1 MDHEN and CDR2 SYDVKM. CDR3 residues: CASSLVGDQPQHF. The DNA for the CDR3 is TGTGCCAGCAGTTTAGTGGGAGATCAGCCCCAGCATTTT. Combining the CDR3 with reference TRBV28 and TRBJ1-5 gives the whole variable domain DVKVTQSSRYLVKRTGEKVFLECVQDMDHENMFWYRQDPGLGLRLIYFSYDVKMKEKGDIPEGYSVSREKKERFSLILESASTNQTSMYLCASSLVGDQPQHFGDGTRLSIL.

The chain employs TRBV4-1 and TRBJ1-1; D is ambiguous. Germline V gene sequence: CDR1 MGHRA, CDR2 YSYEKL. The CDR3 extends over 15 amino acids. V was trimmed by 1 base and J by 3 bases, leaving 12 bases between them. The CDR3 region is CASSQVGSRDTEAFF. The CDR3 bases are TGCGCCAGCAGCCAAGTTGGTTCCCGGGACACTGAAGCTTTCTTT.

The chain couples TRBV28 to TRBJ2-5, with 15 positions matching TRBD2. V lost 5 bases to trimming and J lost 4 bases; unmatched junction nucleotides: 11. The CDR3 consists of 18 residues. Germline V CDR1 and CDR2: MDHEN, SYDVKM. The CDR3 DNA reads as TGTGCCAGCAGTAAGGGACTAGCGGGGGGTAGTTCTATAGAGACCCAGTACTTC. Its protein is CASSKGLAGGSSIETQYF.

The CDR3 region is CASVGTGTPYEQYF. The CDR3 DNA reads as TGTGCCAGCGTAGGGACCGGGACTCCCTACGAGCAGTACTTC. The rearrangement uses TRBV2 and TRBJ2-7; tentatively, D is TRBD2 (6 bases). The CDR3 has 14 residues. The germline V and J ends were trimmed by 8 bases and 2 bases, with 16 bases remaining between them. Germline CDR1 is SNHLY and CDR2 is FYNNEI.

The CDR3 bases are TGCGCCAGCAGCCAAGGGACTCAGGGGTACAATGAGCAGTTCTTC. Amino acid sequence: CASSQGTQGYNEQFF. The V call is TRBV4-1, the J call TRBJ2-1; weak D call: TRBD1 (6 bases). Germline V lookup: CDR1 MGHRA, CDR2 YSYEKL. The CDR3 runs 15 residues. V lost 1 base and J 4 bases, leaving 11 bases between the germline ends.

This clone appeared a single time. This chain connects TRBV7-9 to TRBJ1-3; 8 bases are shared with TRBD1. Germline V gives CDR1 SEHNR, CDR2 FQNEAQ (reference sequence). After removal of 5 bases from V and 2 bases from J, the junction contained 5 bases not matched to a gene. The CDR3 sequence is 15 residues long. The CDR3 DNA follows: TGTGCCAGCAGCGTAAGGACAGGGACTGGAAACACCATATATTTT. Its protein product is CASSVRTGTGNTIYF.

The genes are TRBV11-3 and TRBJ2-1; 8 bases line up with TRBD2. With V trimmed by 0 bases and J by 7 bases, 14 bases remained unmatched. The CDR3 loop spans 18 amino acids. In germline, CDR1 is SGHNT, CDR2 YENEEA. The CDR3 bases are TGTGCCAGCAGCTTAGACTCCCCCGGGAGGGCCGGGGGGAATGAGCAGTTCTTC. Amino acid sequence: CASSLDSPGRAGGNEQFF.

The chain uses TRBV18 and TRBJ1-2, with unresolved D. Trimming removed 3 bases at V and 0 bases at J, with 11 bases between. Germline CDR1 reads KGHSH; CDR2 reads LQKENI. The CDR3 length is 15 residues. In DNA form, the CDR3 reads TGTGCCAGCTCACCTACTAGAGACTCTAACTATGGCTACACCTTC. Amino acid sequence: CASSPTRDSNYGYTF.

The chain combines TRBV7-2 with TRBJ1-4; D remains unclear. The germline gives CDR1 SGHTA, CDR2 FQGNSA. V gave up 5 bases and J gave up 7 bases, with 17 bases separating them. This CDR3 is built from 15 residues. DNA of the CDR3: TGTGCCAGCAGCCCATTGTTAGGAGTCGGTGAAAAACTGTTTTTT. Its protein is CASSPLLGVGEKLFF.

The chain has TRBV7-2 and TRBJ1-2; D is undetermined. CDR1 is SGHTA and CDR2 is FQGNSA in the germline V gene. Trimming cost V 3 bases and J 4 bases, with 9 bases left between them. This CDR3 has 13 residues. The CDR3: CASSLSQVYGYTF. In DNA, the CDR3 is TGTGCCAGCAGCTTGAGTCAGGTCTATGGCTACACCTTC.